This T cell receptor (beta chain) was recorded in a study of breast tumors, draining lymph nodes, adjacent tissues. The lymph nodes were axillary draining lymph nodes from breast cancer patients. This clonotype was observed at least ten times. No antigen is known for it. Findings and limits, study-wide: Data only fit, rather than demonstrated, lymph node origin of most tumor T cells. Compared with lymph nodes, tumors were less diverse; compared with nontumor tissue, more.

TCRdb independently ran MiXCR on the multiplex PCR reads; one entry per CDR3 protein. The sample consists of fewer than 140,000 distinct CDR3 sequences, around 30% of them appearing once. Sequencing was performed on axillary lymph node tissue. The sequence came from a female donor with breast cancer. Some clones in this sample may be carry-over from other donors' samples.

The CDR3 loop reads CASTRREGRETQYF. The CDR3 nucleotides read TGTGCCAGCACCAGGCGGGAGGGGAGGGAGACCCAGTACTTC. The J gene is TRBJ2-5, the V gene TRBV3-1; TRBD2 matches 9 bases. Germline CDR1 and CDR2: LGHDT and YNNKEL (reference sequence). This CDR3 contains 14 residues. J gave up 5 bases and V 7 bases, and 8 bases lay outside the gene matches.